This T cell receptor (beta chain) was captured in a study of T cell clones after liver transplantation. General study points: Low donor cell numbers restricted donor-reactive repertoire measurement in a couple of subjects.

Data came from immunoSEQ multiplex PCR; TCRdb stores just in-frame clones and leaves some out. The data contain tens of thousands of clones, roughly 85% of them singletons. This CDR3 region has 14 residues. Trimming removed 5 bases from V and 5 bases from J, with 13 bases in between. Germline CDR1 SGHVS, CDR2 FNYEAQ. Note on this clone: Its antigen is unknown.

This sequence originates from a human patient who received a liver transplant. Among the T cells, some may be from the graft donor. The chain recombines TRBV7-6 with TRBJ2-1; TRBD2 might be the D (5 bases). This specimen consisted of CD4+ T cells from blood, obtained about 46 months after liver transplant. This CDR3 is CASSPLTRDNEQFF. CDR3 coding DNA: TGTGCCAGCAGCCCCCTTACTAGAGACAATGAGCAGTTCTTC.